This T cell receptor beta chain was sequenced during a study of blood T cell repertoires in COVID-19. As for the study in general: Material from acute and convalescent COVID-19 was sourced from the United States, Italy and Spain. Nucleic acid was either cDNA or gDNA, and it came from T cells, B-cell-depleted T cells, or PBMCs.

How the authors handled the data: Amplification from reference gene primers served as the basis for estimated nucleated cell counts. Assay used: immunoSEQ multiplex PCR; TCRdb lists only in-frame clones, some missing. The D gene and trimming were derived from the DNA, and the V and J assignments and clone size from that table. The profile shows over 150,000 clones, more than 70% of them singletons. Trimming took 6 bases from V and 0 from J, leaving 14 bases between them. Germline loops: CDR1 MNHEY, CDR2 SVGEGT. CDR3 size: 15 residues. This clone has a handful of counts. Sequenced: peripheral blood. This chain links TRBV6-2 or TRBV6-3 with TRBJ1-1, with TRBD1 as a possible D gene (5 bases). This TCR was recovered from a man in his fifties or sixties who had recovered from COVID-19. CDR3 residues: CASSQTGRVNTEAFF. The CDR3, as DNA: TGTGCCAGCAGCCAAACGGGCAGGGTGAACACTGAAGCTTTCTTT.